Listed below are T cell receptor beta chains from one sample, sequenced in a study of cytomegalovirus exposure and HLA in healthy donors. Sequenced by immunoSEQ multiplex PCR; TCRdb stores in-frame clones only, minus some. The sample yields more than 90,000 clones, about 70% seen once. Sequenced material: PBMCs. These receptors originate from a man aged 25-40 years in good health and CMV-seropositive. The CDR3 runs from the conserved cysteine through the conserved F or W. Fields, in order: D gene, J gene, V gene, clone size, CDR3 DNA, CDR3 protein. The D gene is left open where the match is weak. Size tells how often a clone was seen (once, few, many) or the class of an expanded clone, and some rows leave it out.

>-|TRBJ1-6|TRBV7-6|-
TGTGCCAGCAGCTTAGCCCTCGGGGGAACTGGATCACCCCTCCACTTT
CASSLALGGTGSPLHF
>-|TRBJ2-5|TRBV5-1|-
TGCGCCAGCACCCTAGACTCCCTTAAGGAGGAGACCCAGTACTTC
CASTLDSLKEETQYF
>TRBD2|TRBJ2-1|TRBV15|-
TGTGCCACCAGCATAGCGGGGAGTCACAATGAGCAGTTCTTC
CATSIAGSHNEQFF
>-|TRBJ2-1|TRBV21-1|-
TGTGCCAGCAGCAAAGGGGAGGGCGGGAGTGAGCAGTTCTTC
CASSKGEGGSEQFF
>-|TRBJ2-6|TRBV5-1|few
TGCGCCAGCAGCTTATCTCTCTCTGGGGCCAACGTCCTGACTTTC
CASSLSLSGANVLTF
>-|TRBJ1-6|TRBV5-4|-
TGTGCCAGCAGCTTGGTTCGACGGTCAGGGAGGGGAAATTCACCCCTCCACTTT
CASSLVRRSGRGNSPLHF
>TRBD2|TRBJ2-7|TRBV7-8|-
TGTGCCAGCAGCAGAGCTAGCGGGAGCTCCTACGAGCAGTACTTC
CASSRASGSSYEQYF
>-|TRBJ1-1|TRBV6-6|few
TGTGCCAGCAGTTATTCCCTCGGACAGTCTCAAGCTTTCTTT
CASSYSLGQSQAFF
>-|TRBJ1-2|TRBV5-6|few
TGTGCCAGCAGTTTTGACAGAAAAAGCTACTACACCTTC
CASSFDRKSYYTF
>-|TRBJ1-4|TRBV27|-
TGTGCCAGCAGTTTATTCGGGGGGGCTAATGAAAAACTGTTTTTT
CASSLFGGANEKLFF
>-|TRBJ2-5|TRBV10-3|-
TGTGCCATCAGTCCCCGTACAGGGCAAGAGACCCAGTACTTC
CAISPRTGQETQYF
>TRBD1|TRBJ1-2|TRBV5-6|-
TGTGCCAGCAGCTTGGGGCTGGGACAGGGAAGCTATGGCTACACCTTC
CASSLGLGQGSYGYTF
>TRBD1|TRBJ1-6|TRBV9|-
TGTGCCAGCAGCGTAACGACAGGGGGCAGTTCACCCCTCCACTTT
CASSVTTGGSSPLHF
>TRBD1|TRBJ1-2|TRBV7-6|-
TGTGCCAGCAGCTCAGGGGGCGCCGACTATGGCTACACCTTC
CASSSGGADYGYTF
>TRBD1|TRBJ2-7|TRBV30|-
TGTGCCTGGACCCCGGGACAGGGCCACTACGAGCAGTACTTC
CAWTPGQGHYEQYF
>TRBD2|TRBJ2-1|TRBV7-6|-
TGTGCCAGCAGCGCCCTAGCGGGGGGGCCCATCAATGAGCAGTTCTTC
CASSALAGGPINEQFF
>-|TRBJ2-5|TRBV7-9|-
TGTGCCAGCAGCTTAGTAAGGGGAAGTGAGACCCAGTACTTC
CASSLVRGSETQYF
>TRBD1|TRBJ1-2|TRBV29-1|-
TGCAGCGCCCTACAGGGGAGTAACTATGGCTACACCTTC
CSALQGSNYGYTF
>-|TRBJ1-2|TRBV7-9|-
TGTGCCAGCAGCCCAGACAGAGACTATGGCTACACCTTC
CASSPDRDYGYTF
>TRBD1|TRBJ1-1|TRBV28|-
TGTGCCAGCGGTACAGTGGACAGGGAGAACACTGAAGCTTTCTTT
CASGTVDRENTEAFF
>-|TRBJ2-1|TRBV13|-
TGTGCCAGCAGCTTAAGAGCAGGGGGGAATGAGCAGTTCTTC
CASSLRAGGNEQFF
>TRBD2|TRBJ2-4|TRBV6-6|-
TGTGCCAGCAGGGGCGGGGGGGCAAACATTCAGTACTTC
CASRGGGANIQYF
>TRBD1|TRBJ1-2|TRBV19|-
TGTGCCAGTAGTATGGTGGCAGGGGGGAGCTACACCTTC
CASSMVAGGSYTF
>TRBD1|TRBJ2-7|TRBV19|-
TGTGCCAGCACCGCGGACAGGGGCTACGAGCAGTACTTC
CASTADRGYEQYF
>-|TRBJ1-3|TRBV5-1|many
TGCGCCAGCAGAATGACAGAAGCTGGAAACACCATATATTTT
CASRMTEAGNTIYF
>TRBD1|TRBJ2-3|TRBV4-2|few
TGTGCCAGCAGCCAAGACCGGGACAGATCCACAGATACGCAGTATTTT
CASSQDRDRSTDTQYF
>TRBD1|TRBJ1-1|TRBV2|-
TGTGCCAGCAGCGTGACAGGGGAGGCGACTGAAGCTTTCTTT
CASSVTGEATEAFF
>-|TRBJ2-5|TRBV4-1|-
TGCGCCAGCAGCCAAATACAGGGTCGGGGAGAGACCCAGTACTTC
CASSQIQGRGETQYF
>-|TRBJ1-2|TRBV29-1|-
TGCAGCGGCAGGACAAACTATGGCTACACCTTC
CSGRTNYGYTF
>-|TRBJ2-3|TRBV7-2|-
TGTGCCAGCAGCCTTCCTACAGGGAGCACAGATACGCAGTATTTT
CASSLPTGSTDTQYF
>-|TRBJ2-3|TRBV7-2|-
TGTGCCAGCAGCTTAGACAGGGGGGGTACAGATACGCAGTATTTT
CASSLDRGGTDTQYF
>-|TRBJ1-2|TRBV5-1|-
TGCGCCAGCAGCTTGACGGGGGTGGAATATGGCTACACCTTC
CASSLTGVEYGYTF
>TRBD1|TRBJ1-4|TRBV11-2|-
TGTGCCAGCAGCTTAGGGGGGGGACAGGGGAGAGAAAAACTGTTTTTT
CASSLGGGQGREKLFF
>-|TRBJ1-1|TRBV5-1|-
TGCGCCAGCAGTGACAAGATGAACACTGAAGCTTTCTTT
CASSDKMNTEAFF
>TRBD1|TRBJ2-2|TRBV5-1|-
TGCGCCAGCAGCCCACAGGGGTTCACCGGGGAGCTGTTTTTT
CASSPQGFTGELFF
>-|TRBJ2-5|TRBV30|few
TGTGCCTGGAGTGTACGATTGGGGAGAGGGTACCCCGCGACCCAGTACTTC
CAWSVRLGRGYPATQYF
>-|TRBJ1-6|TRBV9|once
TGTGCCAGCAGCGTCGACAGGATTTCACCCCTCCACTTT
CASSVDRISPLHF
>TRBD1|TRBJ1-1|TRBV7-3|few
TGTGCCAGCAGCTTAAAGGGACAGGATAACACTGAAGCTTTCTTT
CASSLKGQDNTEAFF
>-|TRBJ1-2|TRBV28|-
TGTGCCAGCAGCAGAGCCCTTACAGGAAACTATGGCTACACCTTC
CASSRALTGNYGYTF
>-|TRBJ1-5|TRBV7-9|once
TGTTCCAGCAGCTTAGTCGACGGCGGAGGGGAGGAGGGTCAGCCCCAGCATTTT
CSSSLVDGGGEEGQPQHF
>TRBD1|TRBJ2-5|TRBV2|-
TGTGCCAGCAGTGAAGACGCAGGGGGCAGAGAGACCCAGTACTTC
CASSEDAGGRETQYF
>-|TRBJ1-1|TRBV4-1|few
TGCGCCAGCAGCCCGCAAACAGGGAGACGGAACACTGAAGCTTTCTTT
CASSPQTGRRNTEAFF
>TRBD2|TRBJ2-7|TRBV5-1|-
TGCGCCAGCAGCTATAGCGGGGGCACCTACGAGCAGTACTTC
CASSYSGGTYEQYF